The source of this T cell receptor (beta chain) is a study of CXCR3-negative and CXCR3-positive naive CD8 T cells. Broader study findings: Diversity was high in both naive subsets and much lower in memory cells. A higher hydrophobicity marked the TRB CDR3s of CXCR3-positive naive cells versus CXCR3-negative naive cells.

Germline V CDR1 and CDR2: MNHEY, SMNVEV (reference sequence). This CDR3 has 14 residues. With regard to this clonotype: Its target is not known.

UMI-tagged TRB cDNA libraries were built via 5' RACE. TCRdb reanalyzed the 5' RACE reads, giving one entry per CDR3 protein sequence and no DNA. Its table lists fewer than 80,000 distinct CDR3 sequences. The TCR originated in a human donor in good health. Some clones in this sample may be carry-over from other donors' samples. Sequencing used naive CXCR3- CD8+ T cells from blood. The subset here: CD45RO-CCR7+CD27+CD95- naive CD8+ T cells lacking CXCR3 (TNR3-). The V call is TRBV27, the J call TRBJ2-7; the TRBD2 assignment by TCRdb is unverifiable without DNA. This chain's CDR3 is CASKSGGPAYEQYF.